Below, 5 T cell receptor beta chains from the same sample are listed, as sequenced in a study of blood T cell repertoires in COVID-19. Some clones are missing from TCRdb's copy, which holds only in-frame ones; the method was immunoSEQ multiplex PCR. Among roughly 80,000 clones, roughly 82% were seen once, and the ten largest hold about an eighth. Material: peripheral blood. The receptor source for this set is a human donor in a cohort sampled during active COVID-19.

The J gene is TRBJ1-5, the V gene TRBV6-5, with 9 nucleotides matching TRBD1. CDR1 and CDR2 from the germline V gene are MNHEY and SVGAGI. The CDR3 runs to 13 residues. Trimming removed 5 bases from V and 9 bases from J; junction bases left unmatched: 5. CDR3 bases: TGTGCCAGCAGTCTAGGACAGGGGAGGCCCCAGCATTTT. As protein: CASSLGQGRPQHF.

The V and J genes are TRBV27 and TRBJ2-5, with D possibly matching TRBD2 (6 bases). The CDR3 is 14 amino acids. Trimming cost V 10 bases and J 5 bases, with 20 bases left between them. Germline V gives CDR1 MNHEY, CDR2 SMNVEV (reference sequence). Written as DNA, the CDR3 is TGTGCCACTTCCCCGGGGGAATGGTGGGAGACCCAGTACTTC. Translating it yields CATSPGEWWETQYF.

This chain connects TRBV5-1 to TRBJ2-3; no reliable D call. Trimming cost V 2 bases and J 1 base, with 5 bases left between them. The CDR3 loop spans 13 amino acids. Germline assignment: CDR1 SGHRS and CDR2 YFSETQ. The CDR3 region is CASSFEGTDTQYF. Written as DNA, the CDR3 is TGCGCCAGCAGCTTCGAGGGCACAGATACGCAGTATTTT.

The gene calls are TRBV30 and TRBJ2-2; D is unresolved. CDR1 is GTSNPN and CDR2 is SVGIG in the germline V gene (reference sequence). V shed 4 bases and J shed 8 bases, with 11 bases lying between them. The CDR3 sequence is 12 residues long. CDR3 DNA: TGTGCCTGGACGGTAGTTTCGGGGGAGCTGTTTTTT. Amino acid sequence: CAWTVVSGELFF. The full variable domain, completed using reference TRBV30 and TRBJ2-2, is SQTIHQWPATLVQPVGSPLSLECTVEGTSNPNLYWYRQAAGRGLQLLFYSVGIGQISSEVPQNLSASRPQDRQFILSSKKLLLSDSGFYLCAWTVVSGELFFGEGSRLTVL.

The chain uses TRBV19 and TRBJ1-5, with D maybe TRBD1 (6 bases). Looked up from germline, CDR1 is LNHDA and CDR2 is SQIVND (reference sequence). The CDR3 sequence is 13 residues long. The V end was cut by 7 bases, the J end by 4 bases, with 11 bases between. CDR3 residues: CASKGGGNQPQHF. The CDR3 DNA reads TGTGCCAGTAAAGGGGGGGGGAATCAGCCCCAGCATTTT. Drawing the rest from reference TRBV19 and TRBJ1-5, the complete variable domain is DGGITQSPKYLFRKEGQNVTLSCEQNLNHDAMYWYRQDPGQGLRLIYYSQIVNDFQKGDIAEGYSVSREKKESFPLTVTSAQKNPTAFYLCASKGGGNQPQHFGDGTRLSIL.